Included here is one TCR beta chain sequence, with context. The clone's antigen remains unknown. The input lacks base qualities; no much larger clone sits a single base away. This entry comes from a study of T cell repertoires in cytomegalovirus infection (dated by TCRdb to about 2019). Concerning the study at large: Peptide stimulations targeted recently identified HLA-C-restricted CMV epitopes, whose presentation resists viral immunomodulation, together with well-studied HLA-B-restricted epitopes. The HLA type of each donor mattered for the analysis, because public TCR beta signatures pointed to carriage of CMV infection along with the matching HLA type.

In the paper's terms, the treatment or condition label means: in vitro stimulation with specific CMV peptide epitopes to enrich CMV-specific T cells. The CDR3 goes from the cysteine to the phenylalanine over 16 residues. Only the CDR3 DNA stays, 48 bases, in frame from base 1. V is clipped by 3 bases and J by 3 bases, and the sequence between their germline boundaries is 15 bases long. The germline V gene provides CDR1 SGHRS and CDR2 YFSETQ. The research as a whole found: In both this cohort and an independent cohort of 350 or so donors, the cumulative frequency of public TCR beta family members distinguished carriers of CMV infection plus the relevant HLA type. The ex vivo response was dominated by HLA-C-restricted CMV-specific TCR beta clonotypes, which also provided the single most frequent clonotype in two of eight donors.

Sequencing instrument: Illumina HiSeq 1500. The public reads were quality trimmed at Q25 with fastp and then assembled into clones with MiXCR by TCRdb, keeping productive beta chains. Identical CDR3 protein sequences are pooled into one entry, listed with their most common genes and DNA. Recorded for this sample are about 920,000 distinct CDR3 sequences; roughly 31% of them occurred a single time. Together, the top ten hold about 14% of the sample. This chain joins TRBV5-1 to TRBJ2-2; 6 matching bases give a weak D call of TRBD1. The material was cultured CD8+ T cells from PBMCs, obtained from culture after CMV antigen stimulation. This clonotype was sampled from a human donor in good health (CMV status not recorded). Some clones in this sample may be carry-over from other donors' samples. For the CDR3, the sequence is CASSSPGVGDTGELFF. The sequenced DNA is TGCGCCAGCAGCTCCCCAGGGGTCGGGGACACCGGGGAGCTGTTTTTT.